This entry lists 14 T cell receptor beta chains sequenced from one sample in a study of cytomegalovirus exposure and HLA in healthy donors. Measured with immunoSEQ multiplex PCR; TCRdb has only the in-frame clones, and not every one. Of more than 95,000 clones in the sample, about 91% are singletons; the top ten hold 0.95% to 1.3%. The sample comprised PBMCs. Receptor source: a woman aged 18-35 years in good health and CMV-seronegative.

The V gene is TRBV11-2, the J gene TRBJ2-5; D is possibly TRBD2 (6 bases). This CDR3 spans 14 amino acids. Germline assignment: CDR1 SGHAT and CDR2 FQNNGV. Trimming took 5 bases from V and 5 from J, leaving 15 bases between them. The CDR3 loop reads CASSPPPSGETQYF. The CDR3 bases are TGTGCCAGCAGCCCTCCGCCAAGCGGGGAGACCCAGTACTTC.

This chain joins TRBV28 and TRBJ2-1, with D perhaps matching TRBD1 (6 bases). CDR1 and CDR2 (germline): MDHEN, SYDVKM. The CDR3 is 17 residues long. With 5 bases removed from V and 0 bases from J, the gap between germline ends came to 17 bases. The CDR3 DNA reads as TGTGCCAGCAGTCTAAACAGGGCCGATAGCTCCTACAATGAGCAGTTCTTC. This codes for CASSLNRADSSYNEQFF.

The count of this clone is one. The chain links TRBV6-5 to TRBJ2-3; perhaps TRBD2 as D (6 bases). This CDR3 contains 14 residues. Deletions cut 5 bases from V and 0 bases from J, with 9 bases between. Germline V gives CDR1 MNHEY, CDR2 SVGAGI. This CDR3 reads CASSRTTSTDTQYF. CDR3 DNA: TGTGCCAGCAGTAGGACTACCAGCACAGATACGCAGTATTTT.

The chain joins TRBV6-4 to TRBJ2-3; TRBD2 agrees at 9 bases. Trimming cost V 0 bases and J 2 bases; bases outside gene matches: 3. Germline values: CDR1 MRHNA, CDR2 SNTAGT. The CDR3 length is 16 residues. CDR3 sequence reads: CASSDSTSGNTDTQYF. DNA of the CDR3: TGTGCCAGCAGTGACTCGACTAGCGGAAACACAGATACGCAGTATTTT.

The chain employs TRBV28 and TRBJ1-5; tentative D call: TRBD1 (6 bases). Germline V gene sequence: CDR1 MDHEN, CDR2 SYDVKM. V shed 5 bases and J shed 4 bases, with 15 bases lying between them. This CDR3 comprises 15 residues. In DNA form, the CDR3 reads TGTGCCAGCAGTCCCCAGGACAGCAGGAATCAGCCCCAGCATTTT. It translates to CASSPQDSRNQPQHF.

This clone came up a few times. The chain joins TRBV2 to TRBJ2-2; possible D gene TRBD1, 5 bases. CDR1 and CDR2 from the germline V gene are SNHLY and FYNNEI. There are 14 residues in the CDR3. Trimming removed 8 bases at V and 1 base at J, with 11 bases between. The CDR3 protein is CASALGLNTGELFF. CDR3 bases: TGTGCCAGCGCGTTGGGGCTGAACACCGGGGAGCTGTTTTTT. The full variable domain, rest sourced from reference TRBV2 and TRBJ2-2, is EPEVTQTPSHQVTQMGQEVILRCVPISNHLYFYWYRQILGQKVEFLVSFYNNEISEKSEIFDDQFSVERPDGSNFTLKIRSTKLEDSAMYFCASALGLNTGELFFGEGSRLTVL.

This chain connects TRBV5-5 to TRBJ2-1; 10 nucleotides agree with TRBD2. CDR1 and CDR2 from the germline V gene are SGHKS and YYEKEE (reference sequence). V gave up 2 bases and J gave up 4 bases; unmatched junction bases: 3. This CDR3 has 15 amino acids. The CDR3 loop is CASSFGTSAYNEQFF. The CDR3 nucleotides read TGTGCCAGCAGCTTTGGGACTAGCGCATACAATGAGCAGTTCTTC.

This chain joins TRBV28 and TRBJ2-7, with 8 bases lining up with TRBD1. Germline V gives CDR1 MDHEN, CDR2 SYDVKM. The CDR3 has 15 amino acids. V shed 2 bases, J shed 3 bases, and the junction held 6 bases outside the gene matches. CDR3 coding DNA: TGTGCCAGCAGTTTACACGGGACAGGTAGCTACGAGCAGTACTTC. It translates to CASSLHGTGSYEQYF.

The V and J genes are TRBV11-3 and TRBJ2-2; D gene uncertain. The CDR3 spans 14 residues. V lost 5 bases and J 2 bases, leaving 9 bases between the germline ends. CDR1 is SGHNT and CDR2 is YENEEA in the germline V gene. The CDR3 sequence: CASSRTRNTGELFF. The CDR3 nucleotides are TGTGCCAGCAGCCGAACACGAAACACCGGGGAGCTGTTTTTT.

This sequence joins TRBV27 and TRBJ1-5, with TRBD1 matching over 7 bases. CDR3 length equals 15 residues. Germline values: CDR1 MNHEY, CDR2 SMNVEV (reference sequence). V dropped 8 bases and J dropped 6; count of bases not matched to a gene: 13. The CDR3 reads CASAQTTGDGQPQHF. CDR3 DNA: TGTGCCAGCGCCCAGACCACAGGGGATGGTCAGCCCCAGCATTTT.

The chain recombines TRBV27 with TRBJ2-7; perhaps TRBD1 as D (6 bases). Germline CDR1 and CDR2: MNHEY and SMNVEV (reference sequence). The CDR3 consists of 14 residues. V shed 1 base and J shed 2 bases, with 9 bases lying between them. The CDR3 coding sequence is TGTGCCAGCAGTTTATACCAGGGGCCCTACGAGCAGTACTTC. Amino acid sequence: CASSLYQGPYEQYF.

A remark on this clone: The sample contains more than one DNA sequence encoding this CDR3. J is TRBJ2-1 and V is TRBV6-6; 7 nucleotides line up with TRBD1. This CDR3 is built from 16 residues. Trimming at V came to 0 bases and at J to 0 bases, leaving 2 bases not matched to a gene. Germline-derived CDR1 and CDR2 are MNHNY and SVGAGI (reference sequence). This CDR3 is CASSYSGGSSYNEQFF. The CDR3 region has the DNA TGTGCCAGCAGTTACTCAGGGGGCAGCTCCTACAATGAGCAGTTCTTC.

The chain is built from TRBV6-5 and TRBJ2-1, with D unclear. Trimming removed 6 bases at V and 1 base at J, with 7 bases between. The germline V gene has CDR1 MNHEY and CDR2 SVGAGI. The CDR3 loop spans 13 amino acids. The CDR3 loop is CASRGRSYNEQFF. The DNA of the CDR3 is TGTGCCAGCAGGGGCCGGTCCTACAATGAGCAGTTCTTC.

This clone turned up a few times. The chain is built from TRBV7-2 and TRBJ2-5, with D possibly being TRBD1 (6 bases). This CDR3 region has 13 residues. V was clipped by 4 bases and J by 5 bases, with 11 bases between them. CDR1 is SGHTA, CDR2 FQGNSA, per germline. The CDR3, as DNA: TGTGCCAGCAGCTGGACAGAAGGGGAGACCCAGTACTTC. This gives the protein CASSWTEGETQYF.